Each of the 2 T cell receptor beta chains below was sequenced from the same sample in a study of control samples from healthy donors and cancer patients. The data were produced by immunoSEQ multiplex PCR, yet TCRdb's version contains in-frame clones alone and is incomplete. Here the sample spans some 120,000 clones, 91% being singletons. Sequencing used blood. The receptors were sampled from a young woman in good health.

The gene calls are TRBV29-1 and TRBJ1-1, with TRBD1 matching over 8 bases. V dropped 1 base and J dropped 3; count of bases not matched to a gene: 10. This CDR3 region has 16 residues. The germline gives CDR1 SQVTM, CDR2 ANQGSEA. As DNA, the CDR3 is TGCAGCGTTGAAGGGTTGTGGGACAGGCCGGACACTGAAGCTTTCTTT. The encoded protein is CSVEGLWDRPDTEAFF.

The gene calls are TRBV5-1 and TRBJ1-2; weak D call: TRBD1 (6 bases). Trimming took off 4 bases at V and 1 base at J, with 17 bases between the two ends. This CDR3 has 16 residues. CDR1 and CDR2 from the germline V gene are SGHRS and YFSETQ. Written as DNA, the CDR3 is TGCGCCAGCAGCCCGGGGGACCCGGACAGTAACTATGGCTACACCTTC. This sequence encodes CASSPGDPDSNYGYTF.